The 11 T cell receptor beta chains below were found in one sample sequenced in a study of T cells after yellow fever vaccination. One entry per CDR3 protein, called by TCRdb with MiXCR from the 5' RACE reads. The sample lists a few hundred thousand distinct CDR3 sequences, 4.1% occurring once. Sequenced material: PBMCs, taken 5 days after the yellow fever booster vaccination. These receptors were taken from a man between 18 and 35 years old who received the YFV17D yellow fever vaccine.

CDR3 region: CASSFYQDQPQHF. The CDR3 nucleotides read TGTGCCAGCAGCTTTTATCAAGATCAGCCCCAGCATTTT. V usage is TRBV7-2 and J usage is TRBJ1-5; D not resolved. The CDR3 covers 13 residues. Deletions cut 3 bases from V and 5 bases from J, with 8 bases between. Germline CDR1 is SGHTA and CDR2 is FQGNSA.

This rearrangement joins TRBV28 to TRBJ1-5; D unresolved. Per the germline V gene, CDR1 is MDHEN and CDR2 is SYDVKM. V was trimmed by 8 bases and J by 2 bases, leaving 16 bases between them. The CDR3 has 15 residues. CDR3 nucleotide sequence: TGTGCCAGCCGCCCCTCGGGGTTGGGCAATCAGCCCCAGCATTTT. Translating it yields CASRPSGLGNQPQHF.

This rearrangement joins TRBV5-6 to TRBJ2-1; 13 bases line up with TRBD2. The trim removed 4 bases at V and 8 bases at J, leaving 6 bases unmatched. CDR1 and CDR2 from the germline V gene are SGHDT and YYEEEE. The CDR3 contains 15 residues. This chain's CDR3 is CASSPGLAGDHEQFF. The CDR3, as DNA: TGTGCCAGCAGCCCAGGACTAGCGGGGGATCATGAGCAGTTCTTC.

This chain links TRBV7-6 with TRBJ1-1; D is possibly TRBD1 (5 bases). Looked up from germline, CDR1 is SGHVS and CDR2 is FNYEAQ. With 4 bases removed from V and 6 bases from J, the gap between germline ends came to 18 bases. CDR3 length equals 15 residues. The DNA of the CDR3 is TGTGCCAGCAGCTCCTGGGTCGGGACCGCCTCTGAAGCTTTCTTT. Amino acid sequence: CASSSWVGTASEAFF.

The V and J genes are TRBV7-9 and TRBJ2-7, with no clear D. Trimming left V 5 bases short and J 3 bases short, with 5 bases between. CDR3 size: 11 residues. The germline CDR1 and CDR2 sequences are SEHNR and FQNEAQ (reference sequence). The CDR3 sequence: CASSRYYEQYV. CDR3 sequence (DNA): TGTGCCAGCAGCCGATACTACGAGCAGTACGTC.

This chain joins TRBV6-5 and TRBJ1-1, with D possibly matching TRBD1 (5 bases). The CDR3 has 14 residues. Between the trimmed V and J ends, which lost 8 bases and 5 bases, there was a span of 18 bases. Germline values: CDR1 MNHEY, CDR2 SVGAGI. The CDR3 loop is CASRGVGGGTEAFF. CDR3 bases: TGTGCCAGCCGGGGGGTAGGTGGGGGAACTGAAGCTTTCTTT.

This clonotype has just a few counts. The CDR3 bases are TGCAGTGCTAGGGGGACACCGAGCTCCTACAATGAGCAGTTCTTC. Its translation is CSARGTPSSYNEQFF. The J gene is TRBJ2-1, the V gene TRBV20-1; maybe TRBD1 (6 bases). The V end lost 3 bases, the J end lost 0 bases, and 12 bases lay between the germline ends. Germline loops: CDR1 DFQATT, CDR2 SNEGSKA (reference sequence). The CDR3 is made up of 15 amino acids.

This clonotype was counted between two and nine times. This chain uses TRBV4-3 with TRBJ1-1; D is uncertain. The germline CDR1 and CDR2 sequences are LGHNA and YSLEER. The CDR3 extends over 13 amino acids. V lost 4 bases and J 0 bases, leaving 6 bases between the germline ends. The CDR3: CASSRNLNTEAFF. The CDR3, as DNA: TGCGCCAGCAGCCGGAATTTGAACACTGAAGCTTTCTTT.

The CDR3 here is CASSLGVGGTDTQYF. CDR3 DNA sequence: TGTGCCAGCAGCTTAGGGGTTGGCGGCACAGATACGCAGTATTTT. The chain has TRBV7-9 and TRBJ2-3; D call uncertain. This CDR3 has 15 residues. The germline V gene encodes CDR1 SEHNR and CDR2 FQNEAQ (reference sequence). V was trimmed by 1 base and J by 1 base, leaving 9 bases between them.

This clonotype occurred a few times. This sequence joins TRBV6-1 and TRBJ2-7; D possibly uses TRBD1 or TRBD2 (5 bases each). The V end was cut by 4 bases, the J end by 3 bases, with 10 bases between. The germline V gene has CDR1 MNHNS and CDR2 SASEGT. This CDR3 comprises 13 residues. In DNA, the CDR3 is TGTGCCAGCAGTGGGGGGATTCTCTACGAGCAGTACTTC. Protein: CASSGGILYEQYF.

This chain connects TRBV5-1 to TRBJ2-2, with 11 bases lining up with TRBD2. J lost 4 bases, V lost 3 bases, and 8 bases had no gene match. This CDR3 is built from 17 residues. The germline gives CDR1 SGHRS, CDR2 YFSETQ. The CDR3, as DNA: TGCGCCAGCAGCTCGCCGGGACTAGCGGATTCCACCGGGGAGCTGTTTTTT. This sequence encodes CASSSPGLADSTGELFF.